The rows below give T cell receptor beta chains drawn from one sample of a study of spatial heterogeneity in lung cancer. TCRdb redid the calling of the 5' RACE reads with MiXCR, one entry per CDR3 protein. The table has more than 95,000 distinct CDR3 sequences, 10% to 15% seen once. The sample here was PBMCs, taken at follow-up. The receptors here all came from a male donor with early-stage non-small cell lung cancer. Each CDR3 is given with its conserved first and last residue. Fields, in order: V gene, clone size, D gene, J gene, CDR3 protein, CDR3 DNA. A D gene is named only where the DNA matches it firmly. A row's size may be missing; if present it is once, few, many or a size class.

>TRBV4-1|many|NA|TRBJ2-1
CASSPRAAGSSYNEQFF
TGCGCCAGCAGCCCTCGAGCGGCAGGGAGTTCCTACAATGAGCAGTTCTTC
>TRBV5-1|few|TRBD1|TRBJ2-5
CASNTGEGGETQYF
TGCGCCAGCAATACAGGGGAAGGAGGAGAGACCCAGTACTTC
>TRBV5-1|many|TRBD2|TRBJ2-1
CASSLGTSGGTYNEQFF
TGCGCCAGCAGCCTAGGGACTAGCGGGGGGACCTACAATGAGCAGTTCTTC
>TRBV3-1|NA|NA|TRBJ1-3
CASSQAGPLSGNTIYF
TGTGCCAGCAGCCAAGCTGGCCCTCTTTCTGGAAACACCATATATTTT
>TRBV6-6|few|TRBD1|TRBJ1-2
CASSGNRGDYGYTF
TGTGCCAGCAGTGGCAACAGGGGCGACTATGGCTACACCTTC
>TRBV7-9|NA|TRBD1|TRBJ2-7
CASSQPSPGQGSYEQYF
TGTGCCAGCAGCCAACCCTCGCCGGGACAGGGATCCTACGAGCAGTACTTC
>TRBV5-4|few|TRBD1|TRBJ1-3
CASSRDRVGNTIYF
TGTGCCAGCAGCCGGGACAGGGTCGGAAACACCATATATTTT
>TRBV18|few|NA|TRBJ2-1
CASSPTIRQTEQFF
TGTGCCAGCTCACCAACCATCCGACAGACGGAGCAGTTCTTC
>TRBV29-1|many|TRBD1|TRBJ2-7
CSVEGQGAYEQYF
TGCAGCGTTGAAGGGCAGGGGGCCTACGAGCAGTACTTC
>TRBV15|many|TRBD2|TRBJ2-3
CATSRDGSGARTDTQYF
TGTGCCACCAGCAGAGATGGCAGCGGGGCCAGAACAGATACGCAGTATTTT
>TRBV4-3|NA|NA|TRBJ2-7
CASSQDRGWAYEQYF
TGCGCCAGCAGCCAAGATCGAGGGTGGGCCTACGAGCAGTACTTC
>TRBV28|few|NA|TRBJ1-3
CASRGRGRNTIYF
TGTGCCAGCAGGGGACGGGGGCGAAACACCATATATTTT
>TRBV20-1|NA|NA|TRBJ1-1
CSAQTAELNTEAFF
TGCAGTGCTCAAACAGCAGAATTGAACACTGAAGCTTTCTTT
>TRBV4-1|NA|TRBD1|TRBJ2-5
CASSRGRDRGRETQYF
TGCGCCAGCAGCCGAGGCCGGGACAGGGGGCGCGAGACCCAGTACTTC
>TRBV29-1|many|NA|TRBJ2-1
CSVEVAGDLEQFF
TGCAGCGTTGAAGTGGCTGGGGACCTTGAGCAGTTCTTC
>TRBV5-6|NA|TRBD1|TRBJ1-4
CASSLDGTGSEKLFF
TGTGCCAGCAGCTTGGACGGGACAGGGAGTGAAAAACTGTTTTTT
>TRBV20-1|few|TRBD1|TRBJ1-1
CSASGQAGIEAFF
TGCAGTGCCAGTGGACAGGCGGGGATAGAAGCTTTCTTT
>TRBV6-5|few|TRBD1|TRBJ1-6
CASSSRDSFSPLHF
TGTGCCAGCAGTTCCCGGGACAGCTTTTCACCCCTCCACTTT
>TRBV12-3/TRBV12-4|many|NA|TRBJ1-1
CASSPRTGGHGTEAFF
TGTGCCAGCAGCCCTAGAACTGGGGGGCACGGGACTGAAGCTTTCTTT
>TRBV6-5|NA|TRBD1|TRBJ1-4
CASRRDSANEKLFF
TGTGCCAGCAGAAGGGACAGTGCTAATGAAAAACTGTTTTTT
>TRBV28|few|TRBD1|TRBJ2-5
CASSFLGTGQETQYF
TGTGCCAGCAGTTTCCTGGGGACAGGGCAAGAGACCCAGTACTTC
>TRBV7-2|many|TRBD2|TRBJ2-3
CASSLGPAGGPPADTQYF
TGTGCCAGCAGCTTAGGGCCAGCGGGGGGGCCCCCGGCAGATACGCAGTATTTT
>TRBV2|few|TRBD1|TRBJ2-5
CASTPEGQGGETQYF
TGTGCCAGCACCCCAGAGGGACAGGGAGGAGAGACCCAGTACTTC
>TRBV5-1|NA|NA|TRBJ1-1
CASSSGVGVRSTEAFF
TGCGCCAGCAGCTCTGGAGTAGGGGTAAGGTCCACTGAAGCTTTCTTT
>TRBV7-3|many|NA|TRBJ1-1
CASREDRNTEAFF
TGTGCCAGCAGAGAGGACAGGAACACTGAAGCTTTCTTT
>TRBV5-1|NA|NA|TRBJ2-5
CASSFGHQRETQYF
TGCGCCAGCAGCTTCGGCCATCAAAGGGAGACCCAGTACTTC
>TRBV6-5|few|NA|TRBJ1-5
CARAPGGRNQPQHF
TGTGCCAGAGCCCCGGGGGGCCGCAATCAGCCCCAGCATTTT
>TRBV18|few|TRBD1|TRBJ2-3
CASSPFSAGQGAADTQYF
TGTGCCAGCTCACCTTTTTCAGCGGGACAGGGGGCAGCAGATACGCAGTATTTT
>TRBV19|few|NA|TRBJ2-6
CASTLLGSGANVLTF
TGTGCCAGTACCCTCTTGGGCTCTGGGGCCAACGTCCTGACTTTC
>TRBV5-4|many|NA|TRBJ1-2
CASSSWGRGGYTF
TGTGCCAGCAGCTCGTGGGGGCGCGGTGGCTACACCTTC
>TRBV5-1|NA|NA|TRBJ1-2
CASRLDARDYGYTF
TGCGCCAGCAGACTCGACGCGAGGGACTATGGCTACACCTTC
>TRBV4-1|many|NA|TRBJ1-5
CASSQDSRRPQHF
TGCGCCAGCAGCCAAGATTCCAGGCGGCCCCAGCATTTT
>TRBV12-3/TRBV12-4|few|NA|TRBJ1-6
CASSLQSHNSPLHF
TGTGCCAGCAGTTTACAAAGCCATAATTCACCCCTCCACTTT
>TRBV10-2|many|NA|TRBJ1-5
CASSNQGQGGGSQHF
TGCGCCAGCAGTAATCAGGGGCAGGGCGGTGGGTCCCAGCATTTT
>TRBV20-1|many|NA|TRBJ1-1
CSARDALGRQKAFF
TGCAGTGCTAGAGATGCGCTCGGTCGGCAAAAAGCTTTCTTT
>TRBV7-9|NA|TRBD2|TRBJ2-3
CASSFGGGASTDTQYF
TGTGCCAGCAGCTTCGGCGGGGGTGCTAGCACAGATACGCAGTATTTT
>TRBV19|many|TRBD1|TRBJ1-5
CASSTDRRDRGRQPQHF
TGTGCCAGTAGTACCGATCGCCGGGACAGGGGGCGACAGCCCCAGCATTTT
>TRBV19|few|NA|TRBJ1-2
CASSISSDSYGYTF
TGTGCCAGTAGTATATCGTCTGATTCTTATGGCTACACCTTC
>TRBV6-6|few|TRBD2|TRBJ2-7
CASSYSPSGGDYEQYF
TGTGCCAGCAGTTACTCCCCTAGCGGGGGTGACTACGAGCAGTACTTC
>TRBV5-1|few|NA|TRBJ1-1
CASSLDGSAEAFF
TGCGCCAGCAGCTTGGATGGTTCGGCTGAAGCTTTCTTT
>TRBV24-1|NA|TRBD1|TRBJ2-1
CATSDSGQGTNEQFF
TGTGCCACCAGTGATTCGGGACAGGGTACCAATGAGCAGTTCTTC
>TRBV9|few|NA|TRBJ2-5
CASSVASEETQYF
TGTGCCAGCAGCGTAGCAAGCGAAGAGACCCAGTACTTC
>TRBV9|NA|TRBD1|TRBJ1-1
CASSRGEGAGTEAFF
TGTGCCAGCAGCCGCGGCGAGGGGGCGGGCACTGAAGCTTTCTTT
>TRBV4-3|NA|NA|TRBJ1-3
CASSQDDGVLSGNTIYF
TGCGCCAGCAGCCAAGATGACGGGGTCCTTTCTGGAAACACCATATATTTT
>TRBV7-2|many|NA|TRBJ2-1
CASSLAAIRSREQFF
TGTGCCAGCAGCTTAGCGGCCATAAGGAGCCGTGAGCAGTTCTTC
>TRBV7-2|NA|TRBD1|TRBJ1-5
CASSLAAGTVSNQPQHF
TGTGCCAGCAGCTTAGCGGCCGGGACAGTTAGCAATCAGCCCCAGCATTTT
>TRBV27|once|TRBD1|TRBJ1-1
CASSLSTGRAFF
TGTGCCAGCAGTTTATCGACAGGGAGAGCTTTCTTT
>TRBV6-5|NA|NA|TRBJ1-4
CASSPWTETTNEKLFF
TGTGCCAGCAGTCCGTGGACCGAAACAACTAATGAAAAACTGTTTTTT
>TRBV28|NA|NA|TRBJ1-1
CASSPTGGYAEAFF
TGTGCCAGCAGTCCCACCGGAGGTTACGCTGAAGCTTTCTTT
>TRBV29-1|NA|NA|TRBJ1-1
CSVVGMRTEAFF
TGCAGCGTTGTGGGTATGAGGACTGAAGCTTTCTTT